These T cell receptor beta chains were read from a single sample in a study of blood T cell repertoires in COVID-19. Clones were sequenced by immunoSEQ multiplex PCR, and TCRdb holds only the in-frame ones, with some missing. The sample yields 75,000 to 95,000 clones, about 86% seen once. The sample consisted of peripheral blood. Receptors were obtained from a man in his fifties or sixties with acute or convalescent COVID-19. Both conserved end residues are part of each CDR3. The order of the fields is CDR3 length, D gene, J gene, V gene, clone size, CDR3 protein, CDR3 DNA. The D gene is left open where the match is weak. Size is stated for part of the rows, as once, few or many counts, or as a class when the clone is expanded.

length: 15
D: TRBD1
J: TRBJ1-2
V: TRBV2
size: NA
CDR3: CASSVKRTGGTGYTF
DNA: TGTGCCAGCAGTGTAAAGAGGACAGGGGGCACGGGCTACACCTTC

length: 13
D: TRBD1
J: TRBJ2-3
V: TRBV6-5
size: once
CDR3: CASSSGGADTQYF
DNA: TGTGCCAGCAGCTCAGGGGGCGCAGATACGCAGTATTTT

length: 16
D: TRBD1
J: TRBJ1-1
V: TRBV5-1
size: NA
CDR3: CASSFYTTGGNTEAFF
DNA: TGCGCCAGCAGCTTCTATACGACAGGGGGGAACACTGAAGCTTTCTTT

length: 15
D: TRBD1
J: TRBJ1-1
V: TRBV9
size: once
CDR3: CASSEAGGVDTEAFF
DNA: TGTGCCAGCAGCGAGGCAGGGGGCGTCGACACTGAAGCTTTCTTT

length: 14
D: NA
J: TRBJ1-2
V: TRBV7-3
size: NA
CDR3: CASSSGEGSYGYTF
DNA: TGTGCCAGCAGCTCCGGGGAGGGTAGTTATGGCTACACCTTC

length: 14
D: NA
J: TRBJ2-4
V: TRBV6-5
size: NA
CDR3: CASSSQGQSSIQYF
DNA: TGTGCCAGCAGTTCCCAAGGACAGTCGAGCATTCAGTACTTC

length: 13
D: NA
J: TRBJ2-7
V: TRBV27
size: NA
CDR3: CASSLRRPYEQYF
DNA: TGTGCCAGCAGTTTGAGGCGGCCCTACGAGCAGTACTTC

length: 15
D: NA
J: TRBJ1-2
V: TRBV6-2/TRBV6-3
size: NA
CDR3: CASSLLGEGRYGYTF
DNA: TGTGCCAGCAGCCTCCTCGGCGAGGGCCGCTATGGCTACACCTTC

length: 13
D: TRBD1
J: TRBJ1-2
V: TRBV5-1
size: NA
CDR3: CASSGGQGDGYTF
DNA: TGCGCCAGCAGCGGGGGACAGGGTGACGGCTACACCTTC

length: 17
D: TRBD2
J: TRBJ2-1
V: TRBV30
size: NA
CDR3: CAWSVRPRGGRRNEQFF
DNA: TGTGCCTGGAGTGTACGACCGCGGGGGGGCCGTCGGAATGAGCAGTTCTTC

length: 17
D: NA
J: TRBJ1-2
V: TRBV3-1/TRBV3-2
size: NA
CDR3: CASSHSPSGRGSYGYTF
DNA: TGTGCCAGCAGCCATAGTCCCTCGGGCAGGGGCAGCTATGGCTACACCTTC

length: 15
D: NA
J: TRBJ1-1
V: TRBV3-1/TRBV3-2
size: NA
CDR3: CASSQGQGRGTEAFF
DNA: TGTGCCAGCAGCCAGGGGCAGGGGAGGGGCACTGAAGCTTTCTTT

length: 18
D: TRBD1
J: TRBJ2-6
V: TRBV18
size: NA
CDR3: CASSQVGQAGSGANVLTF
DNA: TGTGCCAGCTCGCAAGTTGGACAGGCCGGCTCTGGGGCCAACGTCCTGACTTTC

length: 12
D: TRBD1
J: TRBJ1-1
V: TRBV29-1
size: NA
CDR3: CSVKRQGSEAFF
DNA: TGCAGCGTAAAAAGACAGGGTAGTGAAGCTTTCTTT

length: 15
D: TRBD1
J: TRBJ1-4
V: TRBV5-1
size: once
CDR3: CASSVTGTGVEKLFF
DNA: TGCGCCAGCAGCGTCACCGGGACAGGGGTTGAAAAACTGTTTTTT

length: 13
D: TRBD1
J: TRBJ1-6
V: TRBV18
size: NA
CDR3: CASSNSGGSPLHF
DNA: TGTGCCAGCTCAAATTCAGGGGGATCACCCCTCCACTTT

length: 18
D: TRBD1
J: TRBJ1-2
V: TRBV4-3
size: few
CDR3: CASSQAGTGGESVYGYTF
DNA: TGCGCCAGCAGCCAGGCCGGGACAGGGGGCGAAAGTGTCTATGGCTACACCTTC

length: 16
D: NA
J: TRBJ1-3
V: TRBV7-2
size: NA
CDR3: CASSLAGVLSGNTIYF
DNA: TGTGCCAGCAGCTTAGCAGGGGTCCTCTCTGGAAACACCATATATTTT

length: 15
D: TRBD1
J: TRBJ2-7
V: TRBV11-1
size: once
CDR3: CASSLLGQGFGEQYF
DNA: TGTGCCAGCAGCTTACTGGGACAGGGCTTTGGAGAGCAGTACTTC

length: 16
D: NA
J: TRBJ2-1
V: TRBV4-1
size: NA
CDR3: CASSQGPGQGGNEQFF
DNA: TGCGCCAGCAGCCAAGGGCCAGGCCAAGGGGGAAATGAGCAGTTCTTC

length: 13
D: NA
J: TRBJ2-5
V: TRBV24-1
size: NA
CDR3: CATSEVGAETQYF
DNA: TGTGCCACCAGTGAGGTGGGCGCGGAGACCCAGTACTTC

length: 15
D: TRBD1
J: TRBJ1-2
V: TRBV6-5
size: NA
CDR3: CASSYARGPGYGYTF
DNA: TGTGCCAGCAGTTACGCGAGGGGGCCTGGCTATGGCTACACCTTC

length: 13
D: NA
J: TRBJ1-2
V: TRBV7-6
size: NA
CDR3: CASSLESTYGYTF
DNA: TGTGCCAGCAGCTTAGAGAGTACCTATGGCTACACCTTC

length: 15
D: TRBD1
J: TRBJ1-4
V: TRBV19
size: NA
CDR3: CASSIATGGNEKLFF
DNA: TGTGCCAGTAGTATAGCTACAGGGGGTAATGAAAAACTGTTTTTT

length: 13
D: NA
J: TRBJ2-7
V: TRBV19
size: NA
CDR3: CASSVSGGHEQYF
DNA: TGTGCCAGTAGTGTTAGCGGCGGCCACGAGCAGTACTTC

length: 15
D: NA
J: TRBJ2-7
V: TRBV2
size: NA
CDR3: CASSEELAASYEQYF
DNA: TGTGCCAGCAGTGAAGAGTTAGCGGCCTCCTACGAGCAGTACTTC

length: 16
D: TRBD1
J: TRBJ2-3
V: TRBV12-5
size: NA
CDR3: CASGFGTGTVTDTQYF
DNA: TGTGCTAGTGGTTTTGGAACCGGGACAGTCACAGATACGCAGTATTTT